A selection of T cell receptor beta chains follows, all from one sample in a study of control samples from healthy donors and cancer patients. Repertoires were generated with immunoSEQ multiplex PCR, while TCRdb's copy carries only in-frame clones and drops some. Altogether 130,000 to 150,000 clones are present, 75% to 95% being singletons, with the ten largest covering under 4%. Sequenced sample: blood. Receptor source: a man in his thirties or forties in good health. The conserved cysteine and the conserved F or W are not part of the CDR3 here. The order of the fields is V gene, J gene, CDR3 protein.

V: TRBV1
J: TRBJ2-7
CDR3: TSSLPGQASFYRDEQY

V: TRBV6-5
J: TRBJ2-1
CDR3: ASSYSGGPYNEQF

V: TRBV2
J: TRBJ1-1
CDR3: ASSEGQQNTEAF

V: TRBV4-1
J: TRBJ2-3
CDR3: ASSRGGESTDTQY

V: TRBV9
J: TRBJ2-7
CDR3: ASSVGQASYEQY

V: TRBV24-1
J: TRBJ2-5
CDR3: ATSVGGDPQETQY

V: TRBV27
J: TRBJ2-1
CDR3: ASSLSVGGLSYNEQF

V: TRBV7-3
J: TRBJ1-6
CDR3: ASSITGSDSPLH

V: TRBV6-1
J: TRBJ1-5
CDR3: ASSEAGGQPQH

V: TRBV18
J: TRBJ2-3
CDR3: ASSPRAGGADTQY

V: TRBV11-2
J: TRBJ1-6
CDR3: ASSRLSSYNSPLH

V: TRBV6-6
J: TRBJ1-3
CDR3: ASSSPDRLSGNTIY

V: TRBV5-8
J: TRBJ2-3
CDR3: ASSAGHLITDTQY

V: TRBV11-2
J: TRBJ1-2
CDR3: ASSSGGGRYGYT

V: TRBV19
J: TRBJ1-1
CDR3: ASSPLAGLGEAF

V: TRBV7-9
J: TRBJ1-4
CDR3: ASSVNEKLF

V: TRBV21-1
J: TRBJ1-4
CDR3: ASSSRLTGAYEKLF

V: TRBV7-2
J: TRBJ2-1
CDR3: ASSRRPGTSNNEQF

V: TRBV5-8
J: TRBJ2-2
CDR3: ASSYSSDTVNTGELF

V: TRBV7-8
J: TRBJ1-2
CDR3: ASSLARGGAHGYT

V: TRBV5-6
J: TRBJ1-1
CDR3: ASSLGPMNTEAF

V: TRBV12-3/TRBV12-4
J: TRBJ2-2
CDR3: ASRGLAGGELF

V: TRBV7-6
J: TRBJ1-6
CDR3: ASSSDTYPSYNSPLH

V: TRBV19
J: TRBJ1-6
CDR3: ASSIGGLGTAHSPLH

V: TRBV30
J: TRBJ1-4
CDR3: AWSVPQKGEKLF

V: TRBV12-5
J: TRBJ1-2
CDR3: ASGSLDSYGYT

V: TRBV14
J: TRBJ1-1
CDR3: ASRENMNTEAF

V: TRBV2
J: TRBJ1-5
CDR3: ASSDDTGGGQPQH

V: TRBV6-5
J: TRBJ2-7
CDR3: ASSQTNFHEQY

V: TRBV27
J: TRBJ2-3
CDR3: ASQAYSTDTQY

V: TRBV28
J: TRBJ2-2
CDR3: ASSTQQKQDTGELF

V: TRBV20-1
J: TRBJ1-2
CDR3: SARLGFGYT

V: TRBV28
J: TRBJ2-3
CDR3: ASSASGVATDTQY

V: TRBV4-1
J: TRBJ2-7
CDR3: ASSQDGGVIYEQY

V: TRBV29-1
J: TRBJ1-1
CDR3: SVAGRLNTEAF

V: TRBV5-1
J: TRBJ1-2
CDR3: ASSSRAGSPGNDGYT

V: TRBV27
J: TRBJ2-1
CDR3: ASSLSQGLYNEQF

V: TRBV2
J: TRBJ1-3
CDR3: ASSEPGAGNTIY

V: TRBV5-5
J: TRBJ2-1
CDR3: ASSSPGTPTYNEQF

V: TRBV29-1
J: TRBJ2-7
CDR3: SVMTGVRGEQY

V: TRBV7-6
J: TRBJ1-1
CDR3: ASSIGTTGGTEAF

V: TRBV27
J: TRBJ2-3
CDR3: ASSLYASGGPDTQY

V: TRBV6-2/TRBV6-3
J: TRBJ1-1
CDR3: ASSYPNTEAF

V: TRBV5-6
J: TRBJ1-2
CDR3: ASSWDRVLYGYT

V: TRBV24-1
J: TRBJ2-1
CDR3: ATSAAGAYNEQF

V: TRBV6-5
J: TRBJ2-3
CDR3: ASRRQTRTDTQY

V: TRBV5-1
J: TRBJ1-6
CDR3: ASSLGDRNKGPPNSPLH

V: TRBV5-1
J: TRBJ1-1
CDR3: ASSLSTRNTEAF

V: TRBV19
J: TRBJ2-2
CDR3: ASSITGIRELF

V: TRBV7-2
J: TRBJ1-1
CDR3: ASSPQVKGEAF

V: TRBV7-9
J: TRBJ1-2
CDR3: ASSLETEYYGYT

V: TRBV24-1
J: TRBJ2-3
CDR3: ATSVRGLATQY

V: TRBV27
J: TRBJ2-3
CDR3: ASSPSGGLPSTDTQY

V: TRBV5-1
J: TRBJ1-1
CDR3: ASSLAGGMNTEAF

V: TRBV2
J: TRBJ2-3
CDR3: ASSLGLAGDTQY

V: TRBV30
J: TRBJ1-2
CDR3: AWNGDGYT